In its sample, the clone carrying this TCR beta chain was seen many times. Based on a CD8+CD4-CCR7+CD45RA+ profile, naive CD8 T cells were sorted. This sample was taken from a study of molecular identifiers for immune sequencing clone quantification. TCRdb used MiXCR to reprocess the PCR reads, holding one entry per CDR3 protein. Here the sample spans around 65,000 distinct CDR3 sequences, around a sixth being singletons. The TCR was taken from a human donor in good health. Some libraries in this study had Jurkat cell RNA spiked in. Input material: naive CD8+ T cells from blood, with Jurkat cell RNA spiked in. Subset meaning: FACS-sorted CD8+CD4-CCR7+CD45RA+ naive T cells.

As DNA, the CDR3 is TGTGCCAGCAGCGGGACAGGGACGAATGAGCAGTTCTTC. Translation gives CASSGTGTNEQFF. The chain carries TRBV7-9 and TRBJ2-1, with 9 bases identical to TRBD1. J gave up 7 bases and V 5 bases, and 3 bases lay outside the gene matches. Germline V CDR1 and CDR2: SEHNR, FQNEAQ (reference sequence). The CDR3 runs 13 residues.